This T cell receptor (beta chain) is drawn from a study of blood T cell repertoires in COVID-19. About the research overall: T cells, B-cell-depleted T cells, or PBMCs supplied cDNA or gDNA.

Under the authors' procedure: Using reference gene primer amplification, nucleated cell counts were estimated. Sequencing used immunoSEQ multiplex PCR; TCRdb keeps in-frame clones, though not all of them. Clone size and V and J calls were adopted from that table, with D and trimming inferred from the DNA. The table includes about 170,000 clones, 74% detected once. CDR1 and CDR2 from the germline V gene are LGHNA and YSLEER. Deletions cut 3 bases from V and 8 bases from J, with 17 bases between. The CDR3 covers 15 residues. This TCR came from a woman of 80 years or more with acute or convalescent COVID-19. Sequencing used peripheral blood. The V call is TRBV4-3, the J call TRBJ2-1; weak D call: TRBD1 (6 bases). CDR3 coding DNA: TGCGCCAGCAGCCAGGGGACACTCGAAGCCGATGAGCAGTTCTTC. As protein: CASSQGTLEADEQFF.